This T cell receptor beta chain was sequenced in a study of early T cells in non-severe SARS-CoV-2 infection. Overall study context: The study sequenced bulk RNA from unsorted whole blood, with chains unpaired.

This clonotype was observed a few times. TCRdb re-called the 5' RACE reads through MiXCR, storing one row per CDR3 protein. The sample lists some 96,000 distinct CDR3 sequences; around 14% were seen once. Per the germline V gene, CDR1 is SEHNR and CDR2 is FQNEAQ (reference sequence). V shed 0 bases and J shed 3 bases, with 3 bases lying between them. This CDR3 is built from 14 residues. The TCR comes from an adult who was a healthcare worker with PCR-confirmed SARS-CoV-2 infection or an uninfected control (not recorded which). Source material: whole blood. The rearrangement links TRBV7-9 to TRBJ2-6; D not resolved. CDR3 nucleotide sequence: TGTGCCAGCAGCTTAGCTATTGGGGCCAACGTCCTGACTTTC. This sequence encodes CASSLAIGANVLTF.